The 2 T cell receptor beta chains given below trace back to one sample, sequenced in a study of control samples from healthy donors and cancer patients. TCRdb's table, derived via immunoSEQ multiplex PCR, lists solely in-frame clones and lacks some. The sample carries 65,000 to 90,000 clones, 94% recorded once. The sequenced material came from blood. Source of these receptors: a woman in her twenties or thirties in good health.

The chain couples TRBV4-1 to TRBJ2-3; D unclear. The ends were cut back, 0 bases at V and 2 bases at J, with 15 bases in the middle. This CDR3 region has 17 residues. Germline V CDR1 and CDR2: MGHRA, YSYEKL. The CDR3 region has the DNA TGCGCCAGCAGCCAAGAAGGCGGCGCAGGTAACACAGATACGCAGTATTTT. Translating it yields CASSQEGGAGNTDTQYF.

The CDR3 loop is CASSQGTKKQAVTGQTNVLTF. In DNA, the CDR3 is TGTGCCAGCAGCCAAGGGACAAAGAAGCAGGCGGTGACGGGGCAGACCAACGTCCTGACTTTC. The chain couples TRBV14 to TRBJ2-6, with D tentatively TRBD1 or TRBD2 (5 bases each). The CDR3 has 21 residues. Per germline, CDR1 SGHDN and CDR2 FVKESK. V was shortened by 1 base and J by 8 bases, with 30 bases between the two germline ends.